Sequencing of this T cell receptor (beta chain) was carried out in a study of T cell repertoires in cytomegalovirus infection. Whole-study context: Selection of CMV epitopes for the study included recently identified HLA-C-restricted and well-studied HLA-B-restricted ones. CMV infection and matching HLA type were both indicated by public TCR beta signatures.

Details on this clonotype: Its cognate antigen is unknown.

Overall study results and limits: Identification of carriers of CMV plus the relevant HLA was performed using cumulative public TCR beta family frequency. The study found HLA-C-restricted CMV-specific TCR beta clonotypes dominating the ex vivo response.

From the reads, TCRdb called clonotypes with MiXCR, one entry per CDR3 protein. The sample includes approximately 910,000 distinct CDR3 sequences, about 33% of them seen just once. This sequence originates from a human donor in good health (CMV status not recorded). Some clones in this sample may be carry-over from other donors' samples. The sequenced sample was cultured CD8+ T cells from PBMCs, obtained from culture after CMV antigen stimulation.

CDR3 residues: CASSIDSSGVQFF. CDR3 DNA: TGTGCCAGTAGTATAGATTCTAGCGGGGTGCAGTTCTTC. The chain links TRBV19 to TRBJ2-1; 9 bases align to TRBD2. The CDR3 has 13 amino acids. Trimming at V came to 0 bases and at J to 12 bases, leaving 3 bases not matched to a gene. Germline-derived CDR1 and CDR2 are LNHDA and SQIVND (reference sequence).